These 9 T cell receptor beta chains share one sample of origin, sequenced in a study of control samples from healthy donors and cancer patients. Generated by immunoSEQ multiplex PCR, the TCRdb table keeps only in-frame clones and is missing some. This table holds over 100,000 clones, about 88% found once. Sequenced: blood. All receptors derive from a man between 45 and 60 years old in good health.

The chain recombines TRBV7-6 with TRBJ2-1, with 10 bases identical to TRBD1. Per the germline V gene, CDR1 is SGHVS and CDR2 is FNYEAQ. The CDR3 runs 16 residues. Trimming cost V 5 bases and J 1 base; bases outside gene matches: 5. CDR3 sequence reads: CASSAGQGESYNEQFF. For the CDR3, the DNA is TGTGCCAGCAGCGCCGGACAGGGGGAGTCCTACAATGAGCAGTTCTTC. Combining the CDR3 with reference TRBV7-6 and TRBJ2-1 gives the whole variable domain GAGVSQSPRYKVTKRGQDVALRCDPISGHVSLYWYRQALGQGPEFLTYFNYEAQQDKSGLPNDRFSAERPEGSISTLTIQRTEQRDSAMYRCASSAGQGESYNEQFFGPGTRLTVL.

The CDR3 region has the DNA TGTGCCAGCAGTGAAACGCCCAGTGGGGGGGCGAATGAGCAGTTCTTC. Translating gives CASSETPSGGANEQFF. The chain joins TRBV25-1 to TRBJ2-1, with a tentative D call TRBD2 (7 bases). Germline V gene sequence: CDR1 MGHDK, CDR2 SYGVNS. The CDR3 totals 16 residues. Trimming took off 2 bases at V and 7 bases at J, with 18 bases between the two ends.

The chain recombines TRBV2 with TRBJ2-5; D uncertain. V dropped 2 bases and J dropped 5 bases, with 3 bases sitting between them. This CDR3 has 11 amino acids. Per the germline V gene, CDR1 is SNHLY and CDR2 is FYNNEI. CDR3 sequence: CASSEIETQYF. CDR3 DNA sequence: TGTGCCAGCAGTGAAATTGAGACCCAGTACTTC.

The J gene is TRBJ2-3, the V gene TRBV9; 9 bases align to TRBD1. The length of the CDR3 is 15 residues. With V trimmed by 0 bases and J by 9 bases, 8 bases remained unmatched. Germline assignment: CDR1 SGDLS and CDR2 YYNGEE. The CDR3 loop reads CASSVDPTGTGTQYF. Written as DNA, the CDR3 is TGTGCCAGCAGCGTAGATCCCACCGGGACAGGGACGCAGTATTTT.

The V call is TRBV5-5, the J call TRBJ1-4, with no clear D. This CDR3 is 15 amino acids long. The ends were cut back, 0 bases at V and 4 bases at J, with 10 bases in the middle. The germline CDR1 and CDR2 sequences are SGHKS and YYEKEE (reference sequence). This CDR3 reads CASSLAHSLNEKLFF. Here the CDR3 DNA reads TGTGCCAGCAGCTTGGCCCACTCTCTTAATGAAAAACTGTTTTTT.

The genes are TRBV27 and TRBJ1-2; TRBD1 might be the D (6 bases). There are 14 residues in the CDR3. Trimming shortened V by 2 bases and J by 3 bases, and 10 bases separated the two germline ends. Per germline, CDR1 MNHEY and CDR2 SMNVEV (reference sequence). The CDR3 loop is CASSLRAGDYGYTF. The CDR3 DNA reads as TGTGCCAGCAGTTTAAGAGCAGGGGACTATGGCTACACCTTC.

The J gene is TRBJ2-2, the V gene TRBV6-4, with 7 bases identical to TRBD2. The junction had 4 bases not matched to a gene; V was cut back by 6 bases and J by 0 bases. The CDR3 runs 15 residues. CDR1 is MRHNA, CDR2 SNTAGT, per germline. CDR3 amino acids: CASSQSGANTGELFF. The CDR3 DNA sequence: TGTGCCAGCAGCCAAAGCGGGGCGAACACCGGGGAGCTGTTTTTT.

The chain recombines TRBV28 with TRBJ1-4; D is uncertain. CDR3 size: 14 residues. V dropped 1 base and J dropped 10 bases, with 13 bases sitting between them. Germline CDR1 reads MDHEN; CDR2 reads SYDVKM. The CDR3 sequence: CASSLYLEVGKLFF. The CDR3 DNA is TGTGCCAGCAGTTTATACTTGGAAGTTGGAAAACTGTTTTTT.

This chain links TRBV19 with TRBJ2-7; a possible D gene is TRBD1 (6 bases). Trimming removed 9 bases from V and 7 bases from J, with 19 bases in between. The germline V gene encodes CDR1 LNHDA and CDR2 SQIVND (reference sequence). The length of the CDR3 is 13 residues. CDR3 nucleotide sequence: TGTGCCAGCGCGAATCAGGGGACGAAGGAGCAGTACTTC. This codes for CASANQGTKEQYF. Complete variable domain (other parts from reference TRBV19 and TRBJ2-7): DGGITQSPKYLFRKEGQNVTLSCEQNLNHDAMYWYRQDPGQGLRLIYYSQIVNDFQKGDIAEGYSVSREKKESFPLTVTSAQKNPTAFYLCASANQGTKEQYFGPGTRLTVT.